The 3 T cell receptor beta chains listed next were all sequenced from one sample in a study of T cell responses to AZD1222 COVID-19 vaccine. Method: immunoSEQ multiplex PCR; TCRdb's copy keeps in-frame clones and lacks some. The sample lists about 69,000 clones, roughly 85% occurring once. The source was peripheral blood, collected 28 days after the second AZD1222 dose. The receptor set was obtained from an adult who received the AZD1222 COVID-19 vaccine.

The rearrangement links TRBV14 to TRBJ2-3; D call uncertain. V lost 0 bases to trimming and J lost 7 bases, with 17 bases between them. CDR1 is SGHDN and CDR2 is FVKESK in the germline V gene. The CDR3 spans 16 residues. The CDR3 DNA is TGTGCCAGCAGCCAAGACCCGGGTGGGGTTGCCAATACGCAGTATTTT. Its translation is CASSQDPGGVANTQYF. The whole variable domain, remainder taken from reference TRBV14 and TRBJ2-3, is EAGVTQFPSHSVIEKGQTVTLRCDPISGHDNLYWYRRVMGKEIKFLLHFVKESKQDESGMPNNRFLAERTGGTYSTLKVQPAELEDSGVYFCASSQDPGGVANTQYFGPGTRLTVL.

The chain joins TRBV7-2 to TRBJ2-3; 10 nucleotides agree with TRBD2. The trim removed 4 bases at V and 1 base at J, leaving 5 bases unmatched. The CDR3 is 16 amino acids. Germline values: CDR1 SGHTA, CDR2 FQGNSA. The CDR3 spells CASSSPGTSGTDTQYF. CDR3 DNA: TGTGCCAGCAGCTCCCCCGGGACTAGCGGCACAGATACGCAGTATTTT.

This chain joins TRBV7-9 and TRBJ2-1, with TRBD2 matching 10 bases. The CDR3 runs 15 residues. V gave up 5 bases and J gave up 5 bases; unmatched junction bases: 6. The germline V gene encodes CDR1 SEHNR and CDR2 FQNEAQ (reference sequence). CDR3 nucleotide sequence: TGTGCCAGCAGCCCGGGACTAGCGATGAACAATGAGCAGTTCTTC. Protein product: CASSPGLAMNNEQFF.